This T cell receptor beta chain is from a study of beta chain features in type 1 diabetes. Study observations and caveats: Among type 1 diabetes patients, VDJ junctions had fewer insertions and more deletions. Moderate yet significant TCRB CDR3 shortening was seen in Type 1 diabetes patients in all four CD4+ subsets.

The authors reverse transcribed all of the isolated RNA, so sequencing captured expressed TCRB transcripts. Using immunoSEQ multiplex PCR, the repertoire was profiled, and TCRdb retains in-frame clones only, with some absent. The sample shows a few hundred thousand clones, around 13% of them seen only once. Cell sorting via CD45RO/CCR7/CD25/CD127/CD95/CD27 was performed to obtain CD4+ naive, central memory, regulatory and stem cell-like memory cells. This clone appeared a few times. What it recognizes is unknown. The sample taken for sequencing was naive CD4+ T cells from blood. This clonotype was obtained from a man younger than 30 in good health.

The CDR3 bases are TGTGCCAGCAGCTTGTTCTTTGGCAGCGTACTCTACGAGCAGTACTTC. It encodes CASSLFFGSVLYEQYF. This chain links TRBV5-4 with TRBJ2-7; D gene uncertain. V gave up 1 base and J gave up 3 bases, with 17 bases separating them. The germline CDR1 and CDR2 sequences are SGHNT and YYREEE (reference sequence). This CDR3 is built from 16 residues.